This TCR beta chain was obtained from a study of blood T cell repertoires in COVID-19. V dropped 3 bases and J dropped 2; count of bases not matched to a gene: 5. Germline CDR1 MDHEN, CDR2 SYDVKM. The CDR3 is 15 amino acids. Some clones are missing from TCRdb's copy, which holds only in-frame ones; the method was immunoSEQ multiplex PCR. The table has roughly 400,000 clones, more than 70% seen once; the top ten hold about 1.5%. Sequencing was carried out using PBMCs or T cells enriched from blood (not recorded which). The chain is built from TRBV28 and TRBJ2-3, with 7 bases fitting TRBD2. This receptor was taken from a woman aged 18-30 years who had been exposed to COVID-19. This CDR3 reads CASSFPLAATDTQYF. The CDR3 coding sequence is TGTGCCAGCAGTTTCCCCCTAGCGGCCACAGATACGCAGTATTTT.